The 26 T cell receptor beta chains below come from one sample, sequenced in a study of regulatory T cells in long-lasting Graves disease. Arm-PCR with iRepertoire HTBI primers amplified the CDR3 regions for these TCR beta libraries. TCRdb re-called the multiplex PCR reads with MiXCR, one entry per CDR3 protein. Here the sample spans 450,000 to 600,000 distinct CDR3 sequences, about 13% being singletons. This sample's time point: newly diagnosed GD, antithyroid drugs for less than 3 months. RNA extracted from PBMCs served as the sequencing template. This same sample was also taken into another study, of T cells in Graves' hyperthyroidism and ophthalmopathy.

Sequenced here: peripheral blood mononuclear cells (PBMCs), sampled at new diagnosis, from a patient treated with antithyroid drugs. Source of these receptors: a man in his thirties or forties with Graves disease.

This clonotype was observed at least ten times. The genes are TRBV7-9 and TRBJ2-7, with 11 nucleotides matching TRBD2. Per the germline V gene, CDR1 is SEHNR and CDR2 is FQNEAQ (reference sequence). This CDR3 contains 16 residues. V shed 8 bases and J 3 bases; nucleotides not matched to a gene: 12. For the CDR3, the DNA is TGTGCCAGCCGTCTAGCGGGAGGACCTCGAGGCTACGAGCAGTACTTC. Amino acid sequence: CASRLAGGPRGYEQYF.

The chain employs TRBV5-6 and TRBJ1-1, with TRBD1 as a possible D gene (6 bases). The CDR3 runs to 16 residues. Germline-derived CDR1 and CDR2 are SGHDT and YYEEEE. Between the trimmed V and J ends, which lost 4 bases and 3 bases, there was a span of 19 bases. The CDR3 region has the DNA TGTGCCAGCAGCCGAAGGGGGTATGGCCTCTACACTGAAGCTTTCTTT. Translated, it gives CASSRRGYGLYTEAFF.

Ten or more counts support this clonotype. The chain carries TRBV5-1 and TRBJ2-1; 9 bases align to TRBD2. In germline, CDR1 is SGHRS, CDR2 YFSETQ. The CDR3 spans 15 residues. V trimming: 2 bases; J trimming: 10 bases; junction bases outside the gene matches: 10. The DNA for the CDR3 is TGCGCCAGCAGCTTCGGGACTAGCCTAACAGCCGAGCAGTTCTTC. Residues: CASSFGTSLTAEQFF. The full variable domain, with the rest looked up from reference TRBV5-1 and TRBJ2-1, is KAGVTQTPRYLIKTRGQQVTLSCSPISGHRSVSWYQQTPGQGLQFLFEYFSETQRNKGNFPGRFSGRQFSNSRSEMNVSTLELGDSALYLCASSFGTSLTAEQFFGPGTRLTVL.

In its sample, this clonotype was seen many times. This chain links TRBV2 with TRBJ2-7, with 8 positions matching TRBD2. V lost 6 bases and J lost 4; bases outside the gene matches: 5. Germline CDR1 reads SNHLY; CDR2 reads FYNNEI. This CDR3 has 13 amino acids. The CDR3 region is CASSGTRGYEQYF. The CDR3 DNA sequence: TGTGCCAGCAGCGGGACTAGGGGGTACGAGCAGTACTTC.

Many counts were recorded for this clonotype. Written as DNA, the CDR3 is TGTGCCGGAGACACTATAAGGGGCTACACCTTC. Protein: CAGDTIRGYTF. The chain links TRBV30 to TRBJ1-2; no firm D call. Germline CDR1 is GTSNPN and CDR2 is SVGIG (reference sequence). V was pared by 8 bases and J by 8 bases, with 15 bases between. CDR3 length: 11 amino acids.

This clonotype was detected ten times or more. The rearrangement uses TRBV12-3 or TRBV12-4 and TRBJ2-5; D might be TRBD1 (5 bases). This CDR3 contains 14 residues. Deletions cut 6 bases from V and 1 base from J, with 12 bases between. CDR3 in amino acids: CASSYGQAQETQYF. CDR3 DNA sequence: TGTGCCAGCAGCTATGGACAAGCCCAAGAGACCCAGTACTTC.

This clonotype was counted between two and nine times. The chain employs TRBV6-2 or TRBV6-3 and TRBJ2-6; D is uncertain. Looked up from germline, CDR1 is MNHEY and CDR2 is SVGEGT. The CDR3 length is 15 residues. V lost 0 bases to trimming and J lost 0 bases, with 3 bases between them. CDR3: CASSYSDSGANVLTF. The CDR3 DNA reads as TGTGCCAGCAGTTACTCGGACTCTGGGGCCAACGTCCTGACTTTC.

This clonotype came up once. Written as DNA, the CDR3 is TGTGCCAGCAGTCAGGGACAGCGATACACTGAAGCTTTCTTT. Its protein product is CASSQGQRYTEAFF. The chain joins TRBV6-1 to TRBJ1-1; 7 bases fit TRBD1. Trimming cost V 5 bases and J 3 bases; bases outside gene matches: 6. Germline values: CDR1 MNHNS, CDR2 SASEGT. The CDR3 has 14 amino acids.

This clonotype was counted ten times or more. This rearrangement joins TRBV24-1 to TRBJ1-5; D not resolved. The CDR3 length is 13 residues. Germline lookup yields CDR1 KGHDR and CDR2 SFDVKD. With 3 bases removed from V and 3 bases from J, the gap between germline ends came to 5 bases. In nucleotides, the CDR3 is TGTGCCACCAGTGATCGCCCCAATCAGCCCCAGCATTTT. Protein product: CATSDRPNQPQHF.

The chain carries TRBV6-2 or TRBV6-3 and TRBJ2-1; 10 bases are a match to TRBD2. Germline V gene lookup returns CDR1 MNHEY and CDR2 SVGEGT. This CDR3 has 15 residues. V lost 5 bases to trimming and J lost 5 bases; unmatched junction nucleotides: 6. CDR3 nucleotide sequence: TGTGCCAGCAGTCCTAGCGGGAGAATCCACAATGAGCAGTTCTTC. It codes for CASSPSGRIHNEQFF.

The gene calls are TRBV13 and TRBJ2-4; a weak D match, TRBD1 (6 bases). Germline CDR1 and CDR2: PRHDT and FYEKMQ (reference sequence). The CDR3 loop spans 19 amino acids. V shed 3 bases and J shed 0 bases, with 21 bases lying between them. The CDR3 spells CASSFYIPRDTLAKNIQYF. The CDR3 DNA sequence: TGTGCCAGCAGCTTCTACATCCCAAGGGACACACTAGCCAAAAACATTCAGTACTTC.

This clonotype has a count of ten or more. The rearrangement uses TRBV2 and TRBJ2-5; D call uncertain. V shed 4 bases and J shed 7 bases, with 16 bases lying between them. This CDR3 comprises 14 residues. Germline V lookup: CDR1 SNHLY, CDR2 FYNNEI. The CDR3 sequence is CASSAVRGEGTQYF. For the CDR3, the DNA is TGTGCCAGCAGTGCTGTCAGAGGTGAAGGGACCCAGTACTTC.

This clonotype was picked up many times. CDR3 protein: CSASGLVNDEQFF. The CDR3 DNA reads TGCAGCGCCTCGGGACTAGTGAACGATGAGCAGTTCTTC. The chain joins TRBV29-1 to TRBJ2-1; 8 nucleotides line up with TRBD2. V dropped 7 bases and J dropped 8; count of bases not matched to a gene: 10. The CDR3 has 13 amino acids. Germline loops: CDR1 SQVTM, CDR2 ANQGSEA.

This clonotype was seen repeatedly, ten times or more. The chain combines TRBV7-9 with TRBJ1-1; D remains unclear. Germline CDR1 reads SEHNR; CDR2 reads FQNEAQ (reference sequence). V was trimmed by 5 bases and J by 5 bases, leaving 9 bases between them. The CDR3 sequence is 12 residues long. CDR3 coding DNA: TGTGCCAGCAGCCTGGGTAGGACTGAAGCTTTCTTT. It codes for CASSLGRTEAFF. Filled out from reference TRBV7-9 and TRBJ1-1, the complete variable domain reads DTGVSQNPRHKITKRGQNVTFRCDPISEHNRLYWYRQTLGQGPEFLTYFQNEAQLEKSRLLSDRFSAERPKGSFSTLEIQRTEQGDSAMYLCASSLGRTEAFFGQGTRLTVV.

This clonotype was seen ten or more times. The genes are TRBV2 and TRBJ1-1; maybe TRBD1 (5 bases). Deletions cut 6 bases from V and 5 bases from J, with 10 bases between. Germline loops: CDR1 SNHLY, CDR2 FYNNEI. This CDR3 is 12 amino acids long. DNA of the CDR3: TGTGCCAGCAGACTGGGGGGGACTGAAGCTTTCTTT. As protein: CASRLGGTEAFF.

This clonotype was recorded a few times. V gene TRBV11-2 combines with J gene TRBJ2-3; 8 bases are shared with TRBD2. V dropped 1 base and J dropped 1; count of bases not matched to a gene: 4. Per the germline V gene, CDR1 is SGHAT and CDR2 is FQNNGV. This CDR3 region has 16 residues. The CDR3 region is CASSLGTAGGTDTQYF. In DNA form, the CDR3 reads TGTGCCAGCAGCTTAGGAACAGCGGGGGGCACAGATACGCAGTATTTT.

This clonotype was picked up many times. This chain links TRBV28 with TRBJ2-1; 8 nucleotides line up with TRBD2. With V trimmed by 4 bases and J by 7 bases, 12 bases remained unmatched. CDR3 size: 16 residues. CDR1 MDHEN and CDR2 SYDVKM come from the germline V gene. The CDR3 DNA sequence: TGTGCCAGCAGTTCCGCAGGAGCGGGAGTTGGTAATGAGCAGTTCTTC. It is translated as CASSSAGAGVGNEQFF.

This clonotype was detected ten times or more. The J gene is TRBJ2-1, the V gene TRBV7-9; TRBD1 agrees at 8 bases. The trim removed 4 bases at V and 4 bases at J, leaving 9 bases unmatched. Germline CDR1 is SEHNR and CDR2 is FQNEAQ (reference sequence). This CDR3 is built from 16 residues. CDR3 protein: CASSSPRDRPYNEQFF. CDR3 nucleotide sequence: TGTGCCAGCAGCTCCCCGAGGGACAGGCCGTACAATGAGCAGTTCTTC. The entire variable domain, with the rest obtained from reference TRBV7-9 and TRBJ2-1, is as follows: DTGVSQNPRHKITKRGQNVTFRCDPISEHNRLYWYRQTLGQGPEFLTYFQNEAQLEKSRLLSDRFSAERPKGSFSTLEIQRTEQGDSAMYLCASSSPRDRPYNEQFFGPGTRLTVL.

This chain uses TRBV20-1 with TRBJ2-1; 12 bases map to TRBD2. Trimming removed 1 base from V and 0 bases from J; junction bases left unmatched: 22. This CDR3 comprises 23 residues. The germline CDR1 and CDR2 sequences are DFQATT and SNEGSKA (reference sequence). Here the CDR3 DNA reads TGCAGTGCTAGAGTTCGGGGCCGAGGGGGTCCATCGACTAGCGGGAGCTCCTACAATGAGCAGTTCTTC. This gives the protein CSARVRGRGGPSTSGSSYNEQFF.

The rearrangement joins TRBV24-1 to TRBJ2-1, with 10 bases fitting TRBD2. The CDR3 contains 17 residues. The germline V gene encodes CDR1 KGHDR and CDR2 SFDVKD. J was trimmed by 2 bases and V by 5 bases; bases with no gene match: 8. Here the CDR3 DNA reads TGTGCCACCAGTGCCTCTGAGCGGGGGGGGACCTACAATGAGCAGTTCTTC. Protein: CATSASERGGTYNEQFF.

On this clonotype itself: It may be a read error: a sequence one base away is much more abundant. Since no conserved phenylalanine or tryptophan closes the CDR3, a read error is the likely cause. V gene TRBV27 combines with J gene TRBJ2-1; D ambiguous. Trimming removed 3 bases from V and 2 bases from J, with 11 bases in between. The CDR3 is 15 amino acids. Germline lookup yields CDR1 MNHEY and CDR2 SMNVEV (reference sequence). CDR3 sequence reads: CASSFSGYPYNEQFL. The CDR3 coding sequence is TGTGCCAGCAGTTTTTCTGGGTACCCCTACAATGAGCAGTTCCTC.

This clonotype was found many times. This chain connects TRBV12-3 or TRBV12-4 to TRBJ1-6, with TRBD1 as a possible D gene (5 bases). CDR3 size: 14 residues. Trimming stripped 6 bases from V and 6 bases from J, with 12 bases between. CDR3 in amino acids: CASRLGRFNSPLHF. The CDR3 DNA reads as TGTGCCAGCAGACTGGGACGGTTTAATTCACCCCTCCACTTT.

The chain has TRBV10-3 and TRBJ2-5, with D hard to call. Germline assignment: CDR1 ENHRY and CDR2 SYGVKD. The CDR3 consists of 14 residues. V dropped 3 bases and J dropped 4 bases, with 12 bases sitting between them. The CDR3 loop is CAISDHRAPETQYF. The CDR3 DNA is TGTGCCATCAGTGATCACCGGGCTCCAGAGACCCAGTACTTC.

This clonotype has just a few counts. J is TRBJ1-4 and V is TRBV9; D not certain. The V end lost 3 bases, the J end lost 0 bases, and 6 bases lay between the germline ends. CDR1 is SGDLS and CDR2 is YYNGEE in the germline V gene. The CDR3 spans 14 residues. The CDR3 nucleotides read TGTGCCAGCAGCGAGGGAGCAACTAATGAAAAACTGTTTTTT. It encodes CASSEGATNEKLFF.

This clonotype was counted ten times or more. The genes are TRBV11-1 and TRBJ2-1; TRBD2 agrees at 9 bases. The trim removed 1 base at V and 5 bases at J, leaving 3 bases unmatched. The germline gives CDR1 SGHAT, CDR2 FQDESV (reference sequence). The CDR3 sequence is 15 residues long. CDR3: CASSLGVAGDNEQFF. Written as DNA, the CDR3 is TGTGCCAGCAGCTTAGGGGTAGCGGGGGACAATGAGCAGTTCTTC.

This clonotype was seen once. Given a much more abundant clone one base away, this may be a read error. The chain employs TRBV15 and TRBJ2-3, with a weak D call TRBD2 (6 bases). TRBJ2-1 explains the end of the DNA better; the J call may be wrong. The CDR3 consists of 12 residues. Germline lookup yields CDR1 LNHNV and CDR2 YYDKDF (reference sequence). The CDR3 here is CATTPAGNEQFF. DNA for the CDR3: TGTGCCACCACCCCTGCGGGGAATGAGCAGTTCTTC.